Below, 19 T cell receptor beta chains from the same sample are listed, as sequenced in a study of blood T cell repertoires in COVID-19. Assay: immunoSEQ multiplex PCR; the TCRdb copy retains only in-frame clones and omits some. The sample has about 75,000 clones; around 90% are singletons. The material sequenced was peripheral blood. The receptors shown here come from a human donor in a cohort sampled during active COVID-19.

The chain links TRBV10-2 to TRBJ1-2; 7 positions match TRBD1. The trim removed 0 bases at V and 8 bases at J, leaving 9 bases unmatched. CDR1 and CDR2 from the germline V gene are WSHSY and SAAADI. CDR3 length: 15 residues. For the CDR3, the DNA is TGCGCCAGCAGTGAGTCGACAGGGAACGTCTACGGCTACACCTTC. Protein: CASSESTGNVYGYTF.

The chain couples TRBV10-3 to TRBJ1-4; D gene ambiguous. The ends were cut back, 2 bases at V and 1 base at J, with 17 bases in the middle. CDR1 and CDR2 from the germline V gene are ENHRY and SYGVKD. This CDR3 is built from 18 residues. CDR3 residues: CAISEPGTAGGTNEKLFF. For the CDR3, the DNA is TGTGCCATCAGTGAGCCCGGAACAGCGGGCGGAACTAATGAAAAACTGTTTTTT.

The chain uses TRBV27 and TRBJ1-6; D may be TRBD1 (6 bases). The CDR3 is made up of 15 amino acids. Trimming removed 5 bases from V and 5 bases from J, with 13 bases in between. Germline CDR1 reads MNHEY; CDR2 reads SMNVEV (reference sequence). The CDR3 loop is CASSAPGTHNSPLHF. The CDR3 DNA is TGTGCCAGCAGTGCCCCCGGGACACATAATTCACCCCTCCACTTT.

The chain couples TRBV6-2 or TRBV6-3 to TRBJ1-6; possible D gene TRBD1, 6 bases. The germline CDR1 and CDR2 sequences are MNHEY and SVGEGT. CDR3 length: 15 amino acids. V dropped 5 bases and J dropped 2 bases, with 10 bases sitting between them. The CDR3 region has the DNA TGTGCCAGCAGTACCCGGACAGCCTATAATTCACCCCTCCACTTT. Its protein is CASSTRTAYNSPLHF.

The CDR3 coding sequence is TGTGCCAGTAGTGAATCAGCGGTAAAACTGTTTTTT. Translating gives CASSESAVKLFF. This chain joins TRBV19 and TRBJ1-4, with D hard to call. Trimming stripped 5 bases from V and 10 bases from J, with 11 bases between. This CDR3 spans 12 amino acids. The germline V gene encodes CDR1 LNHDA and CDR2 SQIVND (reference sequence). Based on the CDR3 plus reference TRBV19 and TRBJ1-4, the full variable domain is DGGITQSPKYLFRKEGQNVTLSCEQNLNHDAMYWYRQDPGQGLRLIYYSQIVNDFQKGDIAEGYSVSREKKESFPLTVTSAQKNPTAFYLCASSESAVKLFFGSGTQLSVL.

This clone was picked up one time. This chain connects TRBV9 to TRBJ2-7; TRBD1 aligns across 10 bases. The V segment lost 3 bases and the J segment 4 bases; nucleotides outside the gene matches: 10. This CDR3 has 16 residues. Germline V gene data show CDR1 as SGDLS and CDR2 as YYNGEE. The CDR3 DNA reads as TGTGCCAGCAGCGCGAGACAGGGGGCGAAGATGTACGAGCAGTACTTC. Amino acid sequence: CASSARQGAKMYEQYF.

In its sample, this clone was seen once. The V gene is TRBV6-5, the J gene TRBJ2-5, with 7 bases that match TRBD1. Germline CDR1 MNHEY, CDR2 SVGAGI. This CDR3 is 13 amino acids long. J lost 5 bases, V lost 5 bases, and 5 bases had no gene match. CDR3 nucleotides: TGTGCCAGCAGTCCGACAGGGCGGGAGACCCAGTACTTC. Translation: CASSPTGRETQYF.

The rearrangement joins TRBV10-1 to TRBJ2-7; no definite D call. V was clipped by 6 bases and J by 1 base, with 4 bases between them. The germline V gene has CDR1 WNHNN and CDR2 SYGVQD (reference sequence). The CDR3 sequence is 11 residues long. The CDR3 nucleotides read TGCGCCAGCAGCAGGTCCTACGAGCAGTACTTC. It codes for CASSRSYEQYF.

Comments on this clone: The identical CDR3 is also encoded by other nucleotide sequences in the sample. CDR3 residues: CASSLVTGTDTQYF. The CDR3, as DNA: TGTGCCAGCAGCTTAGTTACGGGCACAGATACGCAGTATTTT. The chain combines TRBV7-9 with TRBJ2-3; the D is unclear. This CDR3 has 14 residues. V was shortened by 1 base and J by 1 base, with 6 bases between the two germline ends. CDR1 is SEHNR, CDR2 FQNEAQ, per germline (reference sequence). Complete variable domain (other parts from reference TRBV7-9 and TRBJ2-3): DTGVSQNPRHKITKRGQNVTFRCDPISEHNRLYWYRQTLGQGPEFLTYFQNEAQLEKSRLLSDRFSAERPKGSFSTLEIQRTEQGDSAMYLCASSLVTGTDTQYFGPGTRLTVL.

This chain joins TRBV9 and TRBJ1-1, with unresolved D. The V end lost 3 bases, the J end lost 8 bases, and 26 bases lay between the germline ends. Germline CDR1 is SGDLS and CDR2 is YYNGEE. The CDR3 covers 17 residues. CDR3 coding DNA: TGTGCCAGCAGCGCAGTCCCAGGTTTCTCATCGGGAGGAGAAGCTTTCTTT. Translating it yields CASSAVPGFSSGGEAFF. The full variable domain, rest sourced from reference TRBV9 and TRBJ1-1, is DSGVTQTPKHLITATGQRVTLRCSPRSGDLSVYWYQQSLDQGLQFLIQYYNGEERAKGNILERFSAQQFPDLHSELNLSSLELGDSALYFCASSAVPGFSSGGEAFFGQGTRLTVV.

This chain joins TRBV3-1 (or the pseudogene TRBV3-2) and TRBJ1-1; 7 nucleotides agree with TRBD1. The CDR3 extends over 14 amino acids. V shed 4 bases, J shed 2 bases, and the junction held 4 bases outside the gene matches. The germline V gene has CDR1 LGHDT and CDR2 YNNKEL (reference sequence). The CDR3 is CASSRQGLNTEAFF. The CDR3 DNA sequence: TGTGCCAGCAGCCGACAGGGATTAAACACTGAAGCTTTCTTT.

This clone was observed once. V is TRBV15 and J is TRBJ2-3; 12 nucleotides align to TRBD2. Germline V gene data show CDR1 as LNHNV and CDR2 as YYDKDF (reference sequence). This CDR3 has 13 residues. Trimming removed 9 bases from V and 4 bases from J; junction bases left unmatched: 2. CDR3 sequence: CATGLAGSDTQYF. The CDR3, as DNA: TGTGCCACTGGACTAGCGGGGTCAGATACGCAGTATTTT.

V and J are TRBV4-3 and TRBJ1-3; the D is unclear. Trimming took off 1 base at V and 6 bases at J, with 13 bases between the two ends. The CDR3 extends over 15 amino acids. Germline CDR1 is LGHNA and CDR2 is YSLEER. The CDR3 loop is CASSQGQASVNTIYF. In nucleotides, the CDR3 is TGCGCCAGCAGCCAAGGCCAGGCCTCCGTAAACACCATATATTTT.

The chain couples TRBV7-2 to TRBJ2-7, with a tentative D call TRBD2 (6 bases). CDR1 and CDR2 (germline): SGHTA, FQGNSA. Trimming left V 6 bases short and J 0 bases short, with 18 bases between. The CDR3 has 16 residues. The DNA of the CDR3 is TGTGCCAGCAGGCTCGGCATCGCGGGGCCCTCCTACGAGCAGTACTTC. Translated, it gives CASRLGIAGPSYEQYF.

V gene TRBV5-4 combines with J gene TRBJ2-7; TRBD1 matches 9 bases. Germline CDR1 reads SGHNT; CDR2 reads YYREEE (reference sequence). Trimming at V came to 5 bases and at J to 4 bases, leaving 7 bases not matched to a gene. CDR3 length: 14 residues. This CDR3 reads CASREGQGQYEQYF. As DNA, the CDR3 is TGTGCCAGCAGAGAGGGACAGGGACAATACGAGCAGTACTTC.

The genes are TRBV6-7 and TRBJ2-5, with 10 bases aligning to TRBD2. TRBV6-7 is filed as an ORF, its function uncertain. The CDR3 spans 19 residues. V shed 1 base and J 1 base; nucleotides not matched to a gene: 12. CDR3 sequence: CASSYCKKDGLAVQETQYF. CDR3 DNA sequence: TGTGCCAGCAGTTACTGTAAAAAGGACGGACTAGCGGTCCAAGAGACCCAGTACTTC.

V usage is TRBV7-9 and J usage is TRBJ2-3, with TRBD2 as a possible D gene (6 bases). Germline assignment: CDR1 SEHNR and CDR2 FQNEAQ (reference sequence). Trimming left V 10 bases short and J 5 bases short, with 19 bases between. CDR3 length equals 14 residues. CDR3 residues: CATPAGTNKDTQYF. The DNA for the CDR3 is TGTGCCACCCCCGCGGGGACCAATAAAGATACGCAGTATTTT.

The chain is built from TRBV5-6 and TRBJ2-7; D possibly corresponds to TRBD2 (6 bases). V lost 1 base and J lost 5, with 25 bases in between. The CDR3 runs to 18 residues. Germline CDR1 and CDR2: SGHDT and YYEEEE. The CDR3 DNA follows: TGTGCCAGCAGCTTGTTTGGTGTGGGCGGGAAAGCACCCGACGAGCAGTACTTC. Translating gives CASSLFGVGGKAPDEQYF.

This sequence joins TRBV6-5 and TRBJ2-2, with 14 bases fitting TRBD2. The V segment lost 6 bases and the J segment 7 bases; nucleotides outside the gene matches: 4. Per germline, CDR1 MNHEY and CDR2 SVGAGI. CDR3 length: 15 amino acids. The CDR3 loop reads CASRTSGGAGGELFF. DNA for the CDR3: TGTGCCAGCAGGACTAGCGGGGGGGCCGGCGGGGAGCTGTTTTTT.